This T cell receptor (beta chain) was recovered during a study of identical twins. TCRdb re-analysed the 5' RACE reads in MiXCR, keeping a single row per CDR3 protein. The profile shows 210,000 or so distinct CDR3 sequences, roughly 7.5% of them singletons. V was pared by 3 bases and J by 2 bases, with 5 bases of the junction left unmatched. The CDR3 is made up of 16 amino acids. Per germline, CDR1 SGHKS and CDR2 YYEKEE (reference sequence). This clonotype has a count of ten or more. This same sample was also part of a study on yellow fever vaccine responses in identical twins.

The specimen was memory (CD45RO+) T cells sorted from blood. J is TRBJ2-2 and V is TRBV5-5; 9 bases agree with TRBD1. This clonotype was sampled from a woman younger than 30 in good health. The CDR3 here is CASSWGQGLNTGELFF. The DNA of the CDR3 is TGTGCCAGCAGCTGGGGACAGGGACTAAACACCGGGGAGCTGTTTTTT. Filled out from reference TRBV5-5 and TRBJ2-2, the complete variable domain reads DAGVTQSPTHLIKTRGQQVTLRCSPISGHKSVSWYQQVLGQGPQFIFQYYEKEERGRGNFPDRFSARQFPNYSSELNVNALLLGDSALYLCASSWGQGLNTGELFFGEGSRLTVL.